The 24 T cell receptor beta chains given below trace back to one sample, sequenced in a study of regulatory T cells in long-lasting Graves disease (dated by TCRdb to 2020 to 2023). The sample's time point label, decoded: persistent/refractory GD, antithyroid drugs over 5 years with positive TRAb. For both TCR sequencing and RNA sequencing, RNA was extracted from PBMCs in TRIzol. Preparation of the library involved multiplex PCR. TCRdb records Illumina HiSeq 4000 as the sequencer. To build TCR beta libraries, CDR3 regions were amplified by Arm-PCR using iRepertoire HTBI primers. The public reads were quality trimmed at Q25 with fastp and then assembled into clones with MiXCR by TCRdb, keeping productive beta chains. Rows matching on CDR3 protein sequence are summarized as one entry with the most common DNA and genes. A total of about 290,000 distinct CDR3 sequences appear in this sample, 22% of them only once. The ten largest clones represent 56% of the sample.

The sequencing used peripheral blood mononuclear cells (PBMCs), collected when the disease was refractory, from a patient treated with antithyroid drugs. These receptors were taken from a female donor with Graves disease.

CDR3 residues: CASSLERDSPLHF. The CDR3 nucleotides are TGTGCCAGCAGCTTAGAGCGGGATTCACCCCTCCACTTT. This chain uses TRBV7-2 with TRBJ1-6; D ambiguous. Germline V gene sequence: CDR1 SGHTA, CDR2 FQGNSA. The CDR3 extends over 13 amino acids. The V end lost 1 base, the J end lost 8 bases, and 6 bases lay between the germline ends.

The chain recombines TRBV19 with TRBJ1-1, with 7 bases that match TRBD1. CDR1 and CDR2 from the germline V gene are LNHDA and SQIVND (reference sequence). This CDR3 is built from 15 residues. V trimming: 1 base; J trimming: 2 bases; junction bases outside the gene matches: 4. This CDR3 is CASSIVAGGNTEAFF. The CDR3 nucleotides are TGTGCCAGTAGTATAGTAGCAGGGGGTAACACTGAAGCTTTCTTT. Variable domain in full (rest from reference TRBV19 and TRBJ1-1): DGGITQSPKYLFRKEGQNVTLSCEQNLNHDAMYWYRQDPGQGLRLIYYSQIVNDFQKGDIAEGYSVSREKKESFPLTVTSAQKNPTAFYLCASSIVAGGNTEAFFGQGTRLTVV.

This clonotype was recorded many times. V usage is TRBV7-6 and J usage is TRBJ2-7; 7 nucleotides line up with TRBD2. CDR3 length equals 15 residues. The germline gives CDR1 SGHVS, CDR2 FNYEAQ. After removal of 2 bases from V and 9 bases from J, the junction contained 13 bases not matched to a gene. CDR3 nucleotide sequence: TGTGCCAGCAGCTTACTTCTGGCGGGAGCCGAACGGCAGTACTTC. Its protein product is CASSLLLAGAERQYF.

This clonotype was found many times. The chain combines TRBV6-1 with TRBJ1-5; 9 nucleotides line up with TRBD1. Germline CDR1 is MNHNS and CDR2 is SASEGT. Trimming removed 6 bases from V and 5 bases from J; junction bases left unmatched: 2. The CDR3 covers 13 residues. DNA for the CDR3: TGTGCCAGCAGACGGGACAGGGATCAGCCCCAGCATTTT. Amino acids: CASRRDRDQPQHF.

This clonotype has just a few counts. The chain combines TRBV7-9 with TRBJ2-7, with TRBD1 matching over 7 bases. Germline assignment: CDR1 SEHNR and CDR2 FQNEAQ (reference sequence). The trim removed 5 bases at V and 3 bases at J, leaving 7 bases unmatched. CDR3 length: 14 amino acids. CDR3 sequence: CASSAAGTVYEQYF. CDR3 sequence (DNA): TGTGCCAGCAGCGCCGCCGGGACAGTCTACGAGCAGTACTTC.

The CDR3 loop is CASSSLMDGQGHGYTF. The CDR3, as DNA: TGTGCCAGTAGTAGCCTCATGGATGGACAGGGTCATGGCTACACCTTC. The V call is TRBV19, the J call TRBJ1-2, with TRBD1 matching over 8 bases. Germline trimming cut 4 bases from V and 6 bases from J; bases unmatched to any gene: 13. There are 16 residues in the CDR3. Germline V gene lookup returns CDR1 LNHDA and CDR2 SQIVND (reference sequence).

This clonotype was recorded many times. At one boundary the junction diverges from the germline segment, which might be a read error. CDR3 sequence (DNA): TGTGCCAGCAGCTTAGAATGGCAGTACGAGCAGTACTTC. Protein sequence: CASSLEWQYEQYF. This chain uses TRBV12-3 or TRBV12-4 with TRBJ2-7; D remains ambiguous. This CDR3 has 13 residues.

Written as DNA, the CDR3 is TGTGCCAGCTCACCACCGGGGGACGGGGATGGGACTGAAGCTTTCTTT. Translating it yields CASSPPGDGDGTEAFF. The chain has TRBV18 and TRBJ1-1; possible D gene TRBD1, 5 bases. V dropped 0 bases and J dropped 5 bases, with 16 bases sitting between them. This CDR3 contains 16 residues. CDR1 is KGHSH and CDR2 is LQKENI in the germline V gene.

The gene calls are TRBV9 and TRBJ2-2, with a weak D call TRBD2 (5 bases). CDR1 is SGDLS, CDR2 YYNGEE, per germline. V shed 0 bases and J shed 3 bases, with 9 bases lying between them. This CDR3 comprises 15 residues. CDR3 nucleotides: TGTGCCAGCAGCGTAGTAGCCGGGGACACCGGGGAGCTGTTTTTT. It yields the protein CASSVVAGDTGELFF. The full variable domain, with the rest looked up from reference TRBV9 and TRBJ2-2, is DSGVTQTPKHLITATGQRVTLRCSPRSGDLSVYWYQQSLDQGLQFLIQYYNGEERAKGNILERFSAQQFPDLHSELNLSSLELGDSALYFCASSVVAGDTGELFFGEGSRLTVL.

This clonotype was counted between two and nine times. The chain links TRBV5-1 to TRBJ1-3; TRBD1 aligns across 7 bases. This CDR3 comprises 14 residues. CDR1 and CDR2 from the germline V gene are SGHRS and YFSETQ. The ends lost 7 bases at V and 4 bases at J; junction bases unmatched: 8. CDR3 DNA: TGCGCCAGCCGACAGCGGACAGGAGGAAACACCATATATTTT. It translates to CASRQRTGGNTIYF.

This clonotype was seen a few times. In nucleotides, the CDR3 is TGTGCCAGCAGCTTCCGGGCCCCTGGGACCGGGGAGCTGTTTTTT. This codes for CASSFRAPGTGELFF. The genes are TRBV7-2 and TRBJ2-2, with unresolved D. V was trimmed by 3 bases and J by 5 bases, leaving 13 bases between them. The V gene's germline CDR1 is SGHTA and CDR2 FQGNSA. This CDR3 is 15 amino acids long.

This clonotype was counted a few times. This chain joins TRBV14 and TRBJ2-1, with TRBD1 as a possible D gene (6 bases). Germline V gene data show CDR1 as SGHDN and CDR2 as FVKESK. Trimming removed 1 base at V and 3 bases at J, with 16 bases between. The CDR3 loop spans 17 amino acids. The CDR3 here is CASSQVPHREGYNEQFF. DNA for the CDR3: TGTGCCAGCAGCCAAGTCCCCCACAGGGAAGGCTACAATGAGCAGTTCTTC.

This clonotype was seen a handful of times. The chain is built from TRBV7-3 and TRBJ2-7, with a tentative D call TRBD1 (6 bases). Deletions cut 5 bases from V and 7 bases from J, with 21 bases between. CDR3 size: 15 residues. Germline-derived CDR1 and CDR2 are SGHTA and FQGTGA. The CDR3: CASSLRGRAEKEQYF. The CDR3 region has the DNA TGTGCCAGCAGCCTTAGGGGGAGAGCAGAAAAGGAGCAGTACTTC. The variable domain in full, with the rest retrieved from reference TRBV7-3 and TRBJ2-7, is GAGVSQTPSNKVTEKGKYVELRCDPISGHTALYWYRQSLGQGPEFLIYFQGTGAADDSGLPNDRFFAVRPEGSVSTLKIQRTERGDSAVYLCASSLRGRAEKEQYFGPGTRLTVT.

This clonotype came up many times. This sequence joins TRBV7-2 and TRBJ2-5, with no clear D. V was clipped by 0 bases and J by 7 bases, with 6 bases between them. The CDR3 consists of 12 residues. Per the germline V gene, CDR1 is SGHTA and CDR2 is FQGNSA. CDR3 coding DNA: TGTGCCAGCAGCTTAGCGCCTGGGACCCAGTACTTC. This translates into CASSLAPGTQYF.

The sample holds a few counts of this clonotype. The chain couples TRBV28 to TRBJ2-4; 7 bases match TRBD1. The CDR3 contains 15 residues. Germline V gene sequence: CDR1 MDHEN, CDR2 SYDVKM. Trimming took 6 bases from V and 1 from J; bases not matched to a gene: 6. CDR3: CASRSTGAAKNIQYF. CDR3 DNA sequence: TGTGCCAGCAGATCTACAGGGGCGGCCAAAAACATTCAGTACTTC. Full variable domain (outside the CDR3, taken from reference TRBV28 and TRBJ2-4): DVKVTQSSRYLVKRTGEKVFLECVQDMDHENMFWYRQDPGLGLRLIYFSYDVKMKEKGDIPEGYSVSREKKERFSLILESASTNQTSMYLCASRSTGAAKNIQYFGAGTRLSVL.

This clonotype has just a few counts. The chain has TRBV7-2 and TRBJ2-6; 7 bases fit TRBD1. Unmatched junction bases numbered 4, after V lost 2 bases and J lost 0 bases. The CDR3 consists of 17 residues. Germline CDR1 is SGHTA and CDR2 is FQGNSA. CDR3 in DNA: TGTGCCAGCAGCTTAACAGGGGCGCGCTCTGGGGCCAACGTCCTGACTTTC. Translating gives CASSLTGARSGANVLTF.

The chain links TRBV12-3 or TRBV12-4 to TRBJ1-5, with TRBD1 matching over 9 bases. This CDR3 comprises 15 residues. After removal of 5 bases from V and 7 bases from J, the junction contained 9 bases not matched to a gene. The CDR3 DNA reads TGTGCCAGCAGTCGATCACAGGGGGCGGGGCAGCCCCAGCATTTT. Protein: CASSRSQGAGQPQHF.

In its sample, this clonotype was seen many times. The chain carries TRBV7-2 and TRBJ2-5; a possible D gene is TRBD1 (7 bases). CDR1 and CDR2 from the germline V gene are SGHTA and FQGNSA. This CDR3 has 15 residues. V was shortened by 1 base and J by 1 base, with 10 bases between the two germline ends. DNA for the CDR3: TGTGCCAGCAGCTTAGTGCGGGACAGCCAAGAGACCCAGTACTTC. Translation: CASSLVRDSQETQYF.

There are a few counts of this clonotype. The V gene is TRBV5-1, the J gene TRBJ2-7; D may correspond to TRBD1 or TRBD2 (6 bases each). The CDR3 runs 14 residues. Deletions cut 4 bases from V and 1 base from J, with 12 bases between. In germline, CDR1 is SGHRS, CDR2 YFSETQ. The CDR3 nucleotides read TGCGCCAGCAGCCGACTAGGGGGATCCTACGAGCAGTACTTC. The encoded protein is CASSRLGGSYEQYF. Full variable domain (missing parts from reference TRBV5-1 and TRBJ2-7): KAGVTQTPRYLIKTRGQQVTLSCSPISGHRSVSWYQQTPGQGLQFLFEYFSETQRNKGNFPGRFSGRQFSNSRSEMNVSTLELGDSALYLCASSRLGGSYEQYFGPGTRLTVT.

The chain is built from TRBV6-2 or TRBV6-3 and TRBJ2-7, with D unresolved. Trimming shortened V by 7 bases and J by 2 bases, and 18 bases separated the two germline ends. Germline loops: CDR1 MNHEY, CDR2 SVGEGT. The CDR3 length is 15 residues. The CDR3 is CASTRTPSAPYEQYF. CDR3 DNA sequence: TGTGCCAGCACCCGGACGCCCTCCGCGCCCTACGAGCAGTACTTC.

The V call is TRBV5-4, the J call TRBJ1-2; maybe TRBD1 (6 bases). CDR3 length equals 16 residues. Trimming took off 1 base at V and 5 bases at J, with 18 bases between the two ends. Germline CDR1 reads SGHNT; CDR2 reads YYREEE (reference sequence). CDR3 loop: CASSLLPGDGRYGYTF. CDR3 sequence (DNA): TGTGCCAGCAGCTTGTTACCAGGGGACGGTCGTTATGGCTACACCTTC.

This clonotype was seen ten or more times. The rearrangement joins TRBV6-1 to TRBJ1-2; 8 bases match TRBD1. The CDR3 runs to 13 residues. The germline V gene has CDR1 MNHNS and CDR2 SASEGT. With 7 bases clipped from V and 8 bases from J, the junction kept 9 bases outside the gene matches. The CDR3 bases are TGTGCCAGCACAGAGGACAGGGACGGCGGCTACACCTTC. Its translation is CASTEDRDGGYTF.

The chain recombines TRBV7-2 with TRBJ1-1; no definite D call. Germline V gene sequence: CDR1 SGHTA, CDR2 FQGNSA. The ends were cut back, 1 base at V and 7 bases at J, with 10 bases in the middle. The CDR3 is made up of 13 amino acids. The chain's CDR3 is CASSLVSRVEAFF. CDR3 in DNA: TGTGCCAGCAGCTTAGTTTCTCGAGTTGAAGCTTTCTTT.

V and J are TRBV6-5 and TRBJ2-7; D unresolved. The CDR3 loop spans 13 amino acids. Between the trimmed V and J ends, which lost 4 bases and 3 bases, there was a span of 10 bases. In germline, CDR1 is MNHEY, CDR2 SVGAGI. CDR3 protein: CASSSALGYEQYF. The CDR3 region has the DNA TGTGCCAGCAGTTCCGCTTTGGGCTACGAGCAGTACTTC.